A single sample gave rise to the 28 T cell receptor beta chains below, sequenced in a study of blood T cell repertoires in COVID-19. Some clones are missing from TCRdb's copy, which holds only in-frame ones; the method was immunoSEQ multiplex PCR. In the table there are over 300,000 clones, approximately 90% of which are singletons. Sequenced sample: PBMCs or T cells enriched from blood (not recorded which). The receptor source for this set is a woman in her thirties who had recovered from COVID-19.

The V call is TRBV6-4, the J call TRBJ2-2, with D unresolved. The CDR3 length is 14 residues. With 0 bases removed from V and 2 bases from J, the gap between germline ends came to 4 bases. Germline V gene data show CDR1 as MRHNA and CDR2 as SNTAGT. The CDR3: CASSDSANTGELFF. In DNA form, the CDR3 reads TGTGCCAGCAGTGACTCGGCAAACACCGGGGAGCTGTTTTTT.

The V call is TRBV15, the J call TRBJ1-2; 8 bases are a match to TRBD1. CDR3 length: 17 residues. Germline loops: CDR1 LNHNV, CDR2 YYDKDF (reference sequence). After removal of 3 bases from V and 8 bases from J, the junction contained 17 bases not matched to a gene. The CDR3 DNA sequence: TGTGCCACCAGCAGCGGGGGACAGGCCCTTCCTTCTATGGGCTACACCTTC. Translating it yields CATSSGGQALPSMGYTF. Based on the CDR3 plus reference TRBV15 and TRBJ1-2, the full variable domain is DAMVIQNPRYQVTQFGKPVTLSCSQTLNHNVMYWYQQKSSQAPKLLFHYYDKDFNNEADTPDNFQSRRPNTSFCFLDIRSPGLGDTAMYLCATSSGGQALPSMGYTFGSGTRLTVV.

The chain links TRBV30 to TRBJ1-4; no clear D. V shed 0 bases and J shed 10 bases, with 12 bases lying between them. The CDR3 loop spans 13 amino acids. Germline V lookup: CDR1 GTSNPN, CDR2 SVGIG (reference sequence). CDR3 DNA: TGTGCCTGGAGTGTACGAGTTCGCGGAAAACTGTTTTTT. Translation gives CAWSVRVRGKLFF.

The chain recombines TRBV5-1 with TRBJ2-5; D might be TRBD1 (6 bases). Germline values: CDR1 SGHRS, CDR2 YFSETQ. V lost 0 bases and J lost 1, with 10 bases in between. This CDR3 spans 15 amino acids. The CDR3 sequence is CASSLAGTPQETQYF. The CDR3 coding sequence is TGCGCCAGCAGCTTGGCCGGGACACCCCAAGAGACCCAGTACTTC.

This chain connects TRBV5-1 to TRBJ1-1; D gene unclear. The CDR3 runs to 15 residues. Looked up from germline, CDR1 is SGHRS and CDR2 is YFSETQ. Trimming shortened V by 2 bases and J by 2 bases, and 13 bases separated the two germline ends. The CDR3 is CASSLNTVLNTEAFF. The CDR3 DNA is TGCGCCAGCAGCTTAAACACCGTCCTTAACACTGAAGCTTTCTTT.

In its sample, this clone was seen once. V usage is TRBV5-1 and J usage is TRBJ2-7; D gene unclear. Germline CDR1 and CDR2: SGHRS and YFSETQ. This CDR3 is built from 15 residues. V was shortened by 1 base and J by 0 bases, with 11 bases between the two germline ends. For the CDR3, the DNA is TGCGCCAGCAGCTTGTATAGCCTAGTCTCCTACGAGCAGTACTTC. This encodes CASSLYSLVSYEQYF.

As DNA, the CDR3 is TGTGCCAGCAGCTTGGCCAGGGGCGGCTACACCTTC. Amino acid sequence: CASSLARGGYTF. This chain uses TRBV5-4 with TRBJ1-2; TRBD1 might be the D (6 bases). The germline V and J ends were trimmed by 0 bases and 8 bases, with 8 bases remaining between them. The CDR3 covers 12 residues. Germline values: CDR1 SGHNT, CDR2 YYREEE (reference sequence).

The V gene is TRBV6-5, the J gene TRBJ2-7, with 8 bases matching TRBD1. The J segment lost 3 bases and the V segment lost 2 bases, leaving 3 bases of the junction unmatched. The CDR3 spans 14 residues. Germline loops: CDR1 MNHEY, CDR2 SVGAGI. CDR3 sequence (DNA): TGTGCCAGCAGTTACCATGGACAGGGCTACGAGCAGTACTTC. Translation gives CASSYHGQGYEQYF.

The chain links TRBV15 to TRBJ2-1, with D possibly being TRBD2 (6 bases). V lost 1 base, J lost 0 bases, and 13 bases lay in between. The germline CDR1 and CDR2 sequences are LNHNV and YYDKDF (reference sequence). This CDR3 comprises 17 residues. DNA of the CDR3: TGTGCCACCAGCAGAGCTCTAACTAGCAGCTCCTACAATGAGCAGTTCTTC. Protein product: CATSRALTSSSYNEQFF.

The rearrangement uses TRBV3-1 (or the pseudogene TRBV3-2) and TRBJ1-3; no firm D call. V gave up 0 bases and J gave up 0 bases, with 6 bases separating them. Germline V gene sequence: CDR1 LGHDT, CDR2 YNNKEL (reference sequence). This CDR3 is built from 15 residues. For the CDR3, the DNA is TGTGCCAGCAGCCAAGATCCGAGCTCTGGAAACACCATATATTTT. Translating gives CASSQDPSSGNTIYF.

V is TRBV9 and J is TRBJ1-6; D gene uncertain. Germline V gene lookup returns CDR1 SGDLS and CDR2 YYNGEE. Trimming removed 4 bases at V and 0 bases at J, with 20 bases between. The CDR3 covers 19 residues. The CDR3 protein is CASSLSETDRSSYNSPLHF. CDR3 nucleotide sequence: TGTGCCAGCAGCCTCTCGGAAACGGATAGGAGCTCCTATAATTCACCCCTCCACTTT.

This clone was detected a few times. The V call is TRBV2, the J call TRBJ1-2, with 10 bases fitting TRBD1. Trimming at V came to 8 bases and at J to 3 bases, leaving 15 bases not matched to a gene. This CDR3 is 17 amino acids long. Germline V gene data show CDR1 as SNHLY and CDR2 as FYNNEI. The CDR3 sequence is CASYSPGTGAGHYGYTF. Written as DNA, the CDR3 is TGTGCCAGCTATAGTCCCGGGACAGGGGCCGGTCACTATGGCTACACCTTC.

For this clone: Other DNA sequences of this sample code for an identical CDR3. The chain's CDR3 is CASSIGGGEAFF. Here the CDR3 DNA reads TGTGCCAGTAGTATTGGGGGCGGTGAAGCTTTCTTT. This sequence joins TRBV19 and TRBJ1-1; D might be TRBD1 (6 bases). The CDR3 is made up of 12 amino acids. Germline V CDR1 and CDR2: LNHDA, SQIVND (reference sequence). The ends were cut back, 3 bases at V and 7 bases at J, with 9 bases in the middle.

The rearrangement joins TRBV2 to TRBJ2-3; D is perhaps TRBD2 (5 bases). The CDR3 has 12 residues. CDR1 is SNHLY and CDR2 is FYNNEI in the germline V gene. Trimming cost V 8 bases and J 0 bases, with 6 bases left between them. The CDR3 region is CASRGSTDTQYF. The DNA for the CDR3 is TGTGCCAGCCGGGGTAGCACAGATACGCAGTATTTT.

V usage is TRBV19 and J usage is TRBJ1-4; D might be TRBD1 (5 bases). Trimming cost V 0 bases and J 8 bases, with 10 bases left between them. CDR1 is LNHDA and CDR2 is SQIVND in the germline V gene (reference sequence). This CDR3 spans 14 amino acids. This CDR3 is CASSIERGDEKLFF. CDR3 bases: TGTGCCAGTAGTATAGAGCGGGGGGACGAAAAACTGTTTTTT.

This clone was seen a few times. CDR3 nucleotides: TGTGCCAGCAGCGTAGAAGGAGGGGGGGGAAGGCCCCAGCATTTT. This gives the protein CASSVEGGGGRPQHF. This chain connects TRBV9 to TRBJ1-5, with D perhaps TRBD1 (6 bases). The CDR3 contains 15 residues. CDR1 SGDLS and CDR2 YYNGEE come from the germline V gene. Trimming took off 0 bases at V and 9 bases at J, with 16 bases between the two ends.

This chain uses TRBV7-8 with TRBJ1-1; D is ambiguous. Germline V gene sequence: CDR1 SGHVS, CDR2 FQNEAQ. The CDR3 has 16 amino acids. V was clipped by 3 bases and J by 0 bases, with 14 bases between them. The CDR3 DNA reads TGTGCCAGCAGCTTGACGGGGAGGGAGATGAACACTGAAGCTTTCTTT. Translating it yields CASSLTGREMNTEAFF.

CDR3 loop: CAWRDRGRDEQYF. Here the CDR3 DNA reads TGTGCCTGGAGGGACAGGGGGCGGGACGAGCAGTACTTC. The rearrangement links TRBV30 to TRBJ2-7; 11 nucleotides line up with TRBD1. J was trimmed by 5 bases and V by 3 bases; bases with no gene match: 3. CDR3 length equals 13 residues. Germline CDR1 GTSNPN, CDR2 SVGIG (reference sequence).

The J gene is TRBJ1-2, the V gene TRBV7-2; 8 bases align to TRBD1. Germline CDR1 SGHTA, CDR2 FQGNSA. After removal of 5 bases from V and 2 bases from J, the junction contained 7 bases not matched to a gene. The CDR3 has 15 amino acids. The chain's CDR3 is CASSQGQGRNYGYTF. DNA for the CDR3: TGTGCCAGCAGCCAAGGACAGGGTCGGAACTATGGCTACACCTTC.

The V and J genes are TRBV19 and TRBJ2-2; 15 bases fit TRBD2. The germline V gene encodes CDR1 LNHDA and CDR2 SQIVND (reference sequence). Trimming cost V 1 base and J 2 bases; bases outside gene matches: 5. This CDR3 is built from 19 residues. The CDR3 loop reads CASSIVGLAGGRNTGELFF. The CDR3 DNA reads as TGTGCCAGTAGTATAGTCGGACTAGCGGGGGGGAGAAACACCGGGGAGCTGTTTTTT.

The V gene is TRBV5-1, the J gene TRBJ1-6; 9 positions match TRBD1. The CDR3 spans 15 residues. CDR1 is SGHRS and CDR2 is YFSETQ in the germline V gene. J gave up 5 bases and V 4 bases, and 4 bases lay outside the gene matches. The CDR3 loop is CASSTGTGHNSPLHF. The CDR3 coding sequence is TGCGCCAGCAGCACAGGGACAGGGCATAATTCACCCCTCCACTTT.

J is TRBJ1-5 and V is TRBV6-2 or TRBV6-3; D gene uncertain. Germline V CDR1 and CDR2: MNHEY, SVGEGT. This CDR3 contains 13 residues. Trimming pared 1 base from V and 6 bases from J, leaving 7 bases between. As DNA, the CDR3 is TGTGCCAGCAGTTACTACGGCGGTCAGCCCCAGCATTTT. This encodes CASSYYGGQPQHF.

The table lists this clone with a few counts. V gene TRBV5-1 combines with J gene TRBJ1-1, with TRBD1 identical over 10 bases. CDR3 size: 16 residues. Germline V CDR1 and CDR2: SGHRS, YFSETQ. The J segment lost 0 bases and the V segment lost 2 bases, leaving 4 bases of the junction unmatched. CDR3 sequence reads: CASSFPTGGLNTEAFF. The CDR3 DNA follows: TGCGCCAGCAGCTTCCCGACAGGGGGCCTGAACACTGAAGCTTTCTTT.

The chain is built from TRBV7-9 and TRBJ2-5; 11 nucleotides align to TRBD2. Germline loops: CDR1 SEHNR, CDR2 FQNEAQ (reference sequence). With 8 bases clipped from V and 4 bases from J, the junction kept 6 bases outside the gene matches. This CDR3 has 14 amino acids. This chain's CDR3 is CASELAGGTETQYF. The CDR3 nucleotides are TGTGCCAGCGAGCTAGCGGGGGGTACAGAGACCCAGTACTTC.

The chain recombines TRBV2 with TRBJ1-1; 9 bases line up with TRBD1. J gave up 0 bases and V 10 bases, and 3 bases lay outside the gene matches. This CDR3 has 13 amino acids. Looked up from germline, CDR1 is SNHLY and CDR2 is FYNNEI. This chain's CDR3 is CAKDRGLNTEAFF. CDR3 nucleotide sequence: TGTGCCAAGGACAGGGGACTGAACACTGAAGCTTTCTTT.

Here the CDR3 reads CASSSPRTGTPGNTIYF. As DNA, the CDR3 is TGTGCCAGCAGCTCACCCAGGACAGGAACTCCTGGAAACACCATATATTTT. V and J are TRBV9 and TRBJ1-3; TRBD1 matches 7 bases. The V gene end was trimmed by 4 bases and the J gene end by 2 bases; junction bases not matched to a gene: 12. The germline V gene encodes CDR1 SGDLS and CDR2 YYNGEE. This CDR3 is 17 amino acids long.

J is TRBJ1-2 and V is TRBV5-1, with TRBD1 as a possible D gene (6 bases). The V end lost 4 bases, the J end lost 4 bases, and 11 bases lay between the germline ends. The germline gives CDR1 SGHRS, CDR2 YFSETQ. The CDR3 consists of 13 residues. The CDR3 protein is CASSLGGLYGYTF. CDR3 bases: TGCGCCAGCAGCCTAGGGGGTCTCTATGGCTACACCTTC.

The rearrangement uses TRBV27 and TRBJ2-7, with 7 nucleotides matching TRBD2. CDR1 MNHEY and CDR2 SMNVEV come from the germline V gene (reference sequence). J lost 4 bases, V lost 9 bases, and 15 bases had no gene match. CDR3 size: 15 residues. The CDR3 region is CASRAGVSPIYEQYF. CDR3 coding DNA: TGTGCCAGTCGGGCGGGGGTCTCCCCTATTTACGAGCAGTACTTC.